This T cell receptor beta chain was captured in a study of blood T cell repertoires in COVID-19. The wider study: Acute and convalescent COVID-19 specimens originated in the United States, Italy and Spain. Sample material is recorded as cDNA or gDNA derived from T cells, B-cell-depleted T cells, or PBMCs.

CDR1 is LGHDT, CDR2 YNNKEL, per germline (reference sequence). V gave up 6 bases and J gave up 4 bases; unmatched junction bases: 11. The CDR3 is 15 residues long. This clone showed up just once. Methods used by the authors: Amplified reference gene primers provided the basis for estimating nucleated cell counts. Profiled with immunoSEQ multiplex PCR; TCRdb holds only in-frame clones, not every one. The V and J calls and clone size were taken over from that table, and D and trimming were inferred from the DNA. The table includes some 69,000 clones, around nine tenths detected once. The J gene is TRBJ2-5, the V gene TRBV3-1 (or the pseudogene TRBV3-2); 7 bases are a match to TRBD1. The source material was peripheral blood. This receptor was taken from a man aged 55 to 70 with acute or convalescent COVID-19. Written as DNA, the CDR3 is TGTGCCAGCAGTTGGACGACAGGGTCACGAGAGACCCAGTACTTC. It yields the protein CASSWTTGSRETQYF.